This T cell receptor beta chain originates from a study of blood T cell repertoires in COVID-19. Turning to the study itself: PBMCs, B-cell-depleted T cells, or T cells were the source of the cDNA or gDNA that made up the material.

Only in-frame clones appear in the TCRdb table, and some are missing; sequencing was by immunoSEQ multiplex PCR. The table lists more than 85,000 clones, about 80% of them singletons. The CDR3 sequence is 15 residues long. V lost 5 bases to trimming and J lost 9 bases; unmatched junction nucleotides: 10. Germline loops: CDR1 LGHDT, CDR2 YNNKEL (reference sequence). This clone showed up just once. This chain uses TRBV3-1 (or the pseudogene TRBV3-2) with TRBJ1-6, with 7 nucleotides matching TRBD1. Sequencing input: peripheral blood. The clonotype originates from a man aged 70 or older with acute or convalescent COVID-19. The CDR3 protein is CASSLYGTDFSPLHF. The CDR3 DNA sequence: TGTGCCAGCAGCTTGTACGGGACAGACTTTTCACCCCTCCACTTT.